This T cell receptor beta chain was documented in a study of blood T cell repertoires in COVID-19. Study-level information: Collection of acute and convalescent COVID-19 samples took place in the United States, Italy and Spain.

The repertoire was sequenced with immunoSEQ multiplex PCR; TCRdb's copy has only in-frame clones and lacks some. The sample shows approximately 19,000 clones, roughly 81% of them seen only once. Germline V gene sequence: CDR1 SGDLS, CDR2 YYNGEE. The CDR3 is made up of 11 amino acids. The V and J ends lost 5 bases and 9 bases respectively, with 9 bases between them. The origin of this receptor is a man aged 55 to 70 with acute or convalescent COVID-19. Material: peripheral blood. The rearrangement joins TRBV9 to TRBJ2-1; D gene ambiguous. Here the CDR3 DNA reads TGTGCCAGCAGGTGGCGGTTTGAGCAGTTCTTC. Protein sequence: CASRWRFEQFF.